This T cell receptor (beta chain) was recovered during a study of T cell responses to AZD1222 COVID-19 vaccine. This CDR3 is 13 amino acids long. Germline V lookup: CDR1 MDHEN, CDR2 SYDVKM. Trimming pared 6 bases from V and 5 bases from J, leaving 11 bases between. Turning to this clone: What it binds is unknown.

General study findings and limits: Spike-wide vaccine-associated CD4 TCRs dominated at 160-218 and 743-854.

Assay used: immunoSEQ multiplex PCR; TCRdb lists only in-frame clones, some missing. The data contain 97,000 or so clones, around 87% of them seen just once; the ten biggest clones take up less than 3%. The sample here was peripheral blood, taken on day 0 of AZD1222 vaccination. The chain combines TRBV28 with TRBJ1-5; TRBD1 is a possible D gene (6 bases). This clonotype originated in an adult in good health. This CDR3 is CASRHRVDQPQHF. The CDR3 nucleotides are TGTGCCAGCAGACACAGGGTAGATCAGCCCCAGCATTTT.